This TCR beta chain was sequenced for a study of T cells in Graves' hyperthyroidism and ophthalmopathy. CDR3 length equals 13 residues. V gave up 5 bases and J gave up 8 bases, with 13 bases separating them. Aged 18 to 65, the patients had hyperthyroidism that was newly diagnosed and had lasted under 2 months. Exclusions: uncontrolled infection, other autoimmune disease, pregnancy, lactation. The authors took PBMCs from over 8.5 ml fresh peripheral blood. This clonotype occurred many times. From RNA transcripts, TCR beta CDR3 regions were amplified. HTBI primers were employed in a first-round RT-PCR of the TCR CDR3. TCRdb re-called the multiplex PCR reads through MiXCR, storing one row per CDR3 protein. This table holds 550,000 to 800,000 distinct CDR3 sequences, roughly 15% found once.

The V and J genes are TRBV12-3 or TRBV12-4 and TRBJ2-1; D is possibly TRBD1 (6 bases). This receptor was obtained from a man younger than 35 with Graves' hyperthyroidism. Sequences were obtained from blood. The CDR3, as DNA: TGTGCCAGCAGTCTTACAGGGTTCGATGAGCAGTTCTTC. It codes for CASSLTGFDEQFF.